The 9 T cell receptor beta chains in this list originate from one sample, sequenced in a study of T-cell reconstitution after alpha-beta-depleted transplantation in children. Unique molecular identifiers were built into the TCRbeta library. From the PCR reads, TCRdb called clonotypes with MiXCR, one entry per CDR3 protein. Of approximately 400,000 distinct CDR3 sequences listed, roughly 11% were seen once; the top ten hold nearly 5.5%. Sample: PBMCs from the stem cell graft donor, taken from the stem cell graft. Receptor source: a human donor who donated a stem cell graft to a child with acute myeloid leukemia.

This clonotype was counted at least ten times. The CDR3 region is CASSPRMDQPQHF. CDR3 coding DNA: TGTGCCAGCAGTCCCCGTATGGATCAGCCCCAGCATTTT. The chain is built from TRBV12-3 or TRBV12-4 and TRBJ1-5; D ambiguous. There are 13 residues in the CDR3. The V end lost 5 bases, the J end lost 5 bases, and 10 bases lay between the germline ends.

The chain recombines TRBV4-3 with TRBJ2-6; 9 nucleotides match TRBD1. The CDR3 runs 16 residues. Trimming removed 3 bases from V and 1 base from J; junction bases left unmatched: 1. From germline, CDR1 is LGHNA and CDR2 YSLEER. Here the CDR3 DNA reads TGCGCCAGCAGCCAGGACAGGGGTTCTGGGGCCAACGTCCTGACTTTC. It translates to CASSQDRGSGANVLTF.

The chain combines TRBV5-5 with TRBJ1-1; 10 bases agree with TRBD1. Losses at the gene ends were 4 bases for V and 0 bases for J; bases not matched to a gene: 9. The CDR3 is 17 residues long. In germline, CDR1 is SGHKS, CDR2 YYEKEE (reference sequence). This CDR3 reads CASSPTGTGEMNTEAFF. CDR3 DNA sequence: TGTGCCAGCAGCCCGACCGGGACAGGGGAGATGAACACTGAAGCTTTCTTT.

This chain connects TRBV20-1 to TRBJ1-1; D is perhaps TRBD1 (6 bases). Per the germline V gene, CDR1 is DFQATT and CDR2 is SNEGSKA (reference sequence). The CDR3 totals 13 residues. V was trimmed by 7 bases and J by 1 base, leaving 13 bases between them. The CDR3 here is CSVPGHSNTEAFF. CDR3 DNA sequence: TGCAGTGTCCCGGGACACTCGAACACTGAAGCTTTCTTT.

This clonotype was detected a few times. This rearrangement joins TRBV27 to TRBJ2-7; D tentatively fits TRBD1 or TRBD2 (5 bases each). The germline V gene encodes CDR1 MNHEY and CDR2 SMNVEV (reference sequence). This CDR3 contains 18 residues. Trimming cost V 3 bases and J 2 bases, with 23 bases left between them. The CDR3 DNA sequence: TGTGCCAGCAGTTTGAGGGGTAGGAACCGAGACGGACCCTACGAGCAGTACTTC. Residues: CASSLRGRNRDGPYEQYF.

The rearrangement links TRBV11-3 to TRBJ2-1; no firm D call. The V gene's germline CDR1 is SGHNT and CDR2 YENEEA. Trimming removed 5 bases at V and 0 bases at J, with 8 bases between. The CDR3 sequence is 14 residues long. The CDR3 DNA follows: TGTGCCAGCAGCGATAGCTTCTCCTACAATGAGCAGTTCTTC. It is translated as CASSDSFSYNEQFF.

This clonotype occurred a few times. V gene TRBV27 combines with J gene TRBJ2-7; D is undetermined. From germline, CDR1 is MNHEY and CDR2 SMNVEV (reference sequence). The CDR3 sequence is 14 residues long. Trimming pared 0 bases from V and 2 bases from J, leaving 8 bases between. Here the CDR3 reads CASSLSKLAYEQYF. DNA for the CDR3: TGTGCCAGCAGTTTATCTAAACTTGCCTACGAGCAGTACTTC.

This clonotype has only a few counts. The rearrangement uses TRBV6-5 and TRBJ2-2, with D perhaps matching TRBD2 (5 bases). Trimming left V 2 bases short and J 2 bases short, with 15 bases between. Germline CDR1 and CDR2: MNHEY and SVGAGI. This CDR3 is 17 amino acids long. CDR3 sequence: CASSYAPSSFNTGELFF. In DNA, the CDR3 is TGTGCCAGCAGTTACGCCCCTAGCTCCTTCAACACCGGGGAGCTGTTTTTT.

The genes are TRBV20-1 and TRBJ2-7; D remains unclear. Looked up from germline, CDR1 is DFQATT and CDR2 is SNEGSKA (reference sequence). V gave up 3 bases and J gave up 2 bases, with 11 bases separating them. The CDR3 has 13 amino acids. CDR3 nucleotides: TGCAGTGCTAGCCGCAGGCGTACCTACGAGCAGTACTTC. Protein sequence: CSASRRRTYEQYF.